The rows below give T cell receptor beta chains drawn from one sample of a study of shared clonotypes between healthy human individuals. Libraries were prepared by immunoSEQ multiplex PCR; TCRdb keeps only in-frame clonotypes and omits some of them. The sample shows 660,000 or so clones, approximately 96% of them seen only once. Source material: naive CD8+ T cells sorted from blood. Every receptor here comes from a woman under 40 in good health. The CDR3 runs from the conserved cysteine through the conserved F or W. D genes are given only for firm matches.

D gene,CDR3 length,V gene,CDR3 protein
-,15,TRBV27,CASSEDLRGSRGYTF
-,16,TRBV6-6,CASRERTVDPNTEAFF
-,16,TRBV28,CASSSSEEVYYNEQFF
-,15,TRBV7-6,CASSLASGSSYEQYF
-,16,TRBV4-1,CASSQNGGGVQETQYF
-,15,TRBV13,CASNPGTGSFYGYTF
-,13,TRBV7-9,CASSTRDGYEQYF
-,14,TRBV5-1,CASSLHRDYETQYF
-,13,TRBV2,CASSGTGNQPQHF
-,14,TRBV28,CASSLQGANQPQHF
TRBD2,14,TRBV19,CASSPGLASYEQYF
TRBD2,15,TRBV7-9,CASSPEAGGTDTQYF
-,16,TRBV7-5,CVRSLRTWTGSYEQYF
-,13,TRBV27,CASSLGPDYEQYF
TRBD1,17,TRBV11-2,CASSPGPGQGGGYEQYF
-,16,TRBV7-8,CASSLWGLGQLDTQYF
-,14,TRBV27,CASSSGYSNQPQHF
-,12,TRBV5-4,CASSLGPNEQFF
TRBD1,15,TRBV7-6,CASSSRQGSEETQYF
-,18,TRBV27,CASSLIASVRGVNTEAFF
TRBD2,16,TRBV27,CASSSKLAGGPGTQYF
-,14,TRBV6-5,CASSPTGTTHEQYF
TRBD2,15,TRBV5-4,CASSFIDSGRYEQYF
-,11,TRBV5-4,CASRSGDEAFF
-,14,TRBV6-1,CASSEGRYTQKLFF
-,14,TRBV9,CASSQDSSNEKLFF
-,12,TRBV28,CASSFPGYEQYF
TRBD1,18,TRBV27,CASTTILGTGLSYNEQFF
-,14,TRBV6-5,CASSTKGPYNEQFF
TRBD2,17,TRBV10-3,CAISSGTSGRPYNEQFF
TRBD2,16,TRBV9,CASSVGTSGSHGEQYF
-,16,TRBV28,CASSLLTGLVYNEQFF
TRBD2,14,TRBV7-9,CASSLAGGLNEQFF
TRBD1,15,TRBV11-2,CASSLESGGIYEQYF
-,11,TRBV23-1,CASSRRAEQYF
-,13,TRBV30,CASHLRIATEAFF
TRBD1,16,TRBV28,CASSLGDRVEGYEQYF
-,15,TRBV28,CASSLYGSSGDTQYF
-,16,TRBV6-5,CASSYSSGHFSYEQYF